Listed here are 6 T cell receptor beta chains from one sample, sequenced in a study of blood T cell repertoires in COVID-19. Clones were read by immunoSEQ multiplex PCR, and TCRdb kept only the in-frame ones, dropping some. The sample contains over 100,000 clones, 60% to 75% of which appear only once. The sequenced material came from peripheral blood. The source of these receptors is a woman aged 70 to 79 with acute or convalescent COVID-19.

This clone was counted between two and nine times. The chain recombines TRBV5-1 with TRBJ2-7; 7 bases align to TRBD1. The CDR3 consists of 15 residues. Germline-derived CDR1 and CDR2 are SGHRS and YFSETQ. With V trimmed by 3 bases and J by 0 bases, 6 bases remained unmatched. The CDR3 DNA reads as TGCGCCAGCAGCTACCTATGGGACAGCTCCTACGAGCAGTACTTC. Translated: CASSYLWDSSYEQYF.

This sequence joins TRBV7-9 and TRBJ2-7, with D perhaps matching TRBD1 (7 bases). Germline-derived CDR1 and CDR2 are SEHNR and FQNEAQ (reference sequence). The V end lost 4 bases, the J end lost 7 bases, and 14 bases lay between the germline ends. This CDR3 has 13 amino acids. CDR3 sequence reads: CASSSDREEEQYF. In DNA, the CDR3 is TGTGCCAGCAGCTCCGACAGGGAGGAAGAGCAGTACTTC.

This clone appeared a few times. This sequence joins TRBV5-1 and TRBJ2-1, with 8 bases fitting TRBD1. The CDR3 sequence is 19 residues long. V was pared by 0 bases and J by 1 base, with 12 bases of the junction left unmatched. The germline V gene has CDR1 SGHRS and CDR2 YFSETQ. The CDR3 bases are TGCGCCAGCAGCTTGGGGGACAGGATTCCTTTCGGGTCCTACAATGAGCAGTTCTTC. Translation: CASSLGDRIPFGSYNEQFF.

This chain connects TRBV5-1 to TRBJ1-1; 9 positions agree with TRBD1. V shed 3 bases and J 8 bases; nucleotides not matched to a gene: 17. The CDR3 contains 17 residues. Germline values: CDR1 SGHRS, CDR2 YFSETQ. CDR3 sequence reads: CASSSLGARTGAEEAFF. In DNA, the CDR3 is TGCGCCAGCAGCTCTCTAGGCGCCCGGACAGGGGCGGAAGAAGCTTTCTTT. The variable domain in full, completed from reference TRBV5-1 and TRBJ1-1, reads KAGVTQTPRYLIKTRGQQVTLSCSPISGHRSVSWYQQTPGQGLQFLFEYFSETQRNKGNFPGRFSGRQFSNSRSEMNVSTLELGDSALYLCASSSLGARTGAEEAFFGQGTRLTVV.

This chain joins TRBV10-2 and TRBJ2-5, with 9 bases lining up with TRBD2. This CDR3 has 15 amino acids. The V segment lost 4 bases and the J segment 7 bases; nucleotides outside the gene matches: 10. In germline, CDR1 is WSHSY, CDR2 SAAADI. The CDR3 spells CASSAGRGGPGTQYF. CDR3 nucleotide sequence: TGCGCCAGCAGTGCGGGGCGGGGGGGCCCAGGGACCCAGTACTTC.

CDR3 sequence reads: CASSQGRDRVSPLHF. As DNA, the CDR3 is TGCGCCAGCAGCCAAGGCCGGGACAGGGTATCACCCCTCCACTTT. The chain links TRBV4-1 to TRBJ1-6, with 9 bases lining up with TRBD1. Germline V gene data show CDR1 as MGHRA and CDR2 as YSYEKL. Germline trimming cut 1 base from V and 10 bases from J; bases unmatched to any gene: 5. There are 15 residues in the CDR3.